The 8 T cell receptor beta chains listed next were all sequenced from one sample in a study of blood T cell repertoires in COVID-19. TCRdb keeps only in-frame clones here, not all; method: immunoSEQ multiplex PCR. The table lists roughly 250,000 clones, 88% of them singletons. Sequencing input: peripheral blood. The receptors originated from a woman in her 30s with acute or convalescent COVID-19.

This chain joins TRBV6-6 and TRBJ1-1, with 8 nucleotides matching TRBD1. The CDR3 is 15 residues long. Per germline, CDR1 MNHNY and CDR2 SVGAGI (reference sequence). V gave up 5 bases and J gave up 2 bases; unmatched junction bases: 7. The CDR3 reads CASSGSTGANTEAFF. The CDR3 bases are TGTGCCAGCAGTGGGTCGACAGGGGCAAACACTGAAGCTTTCTTT.

This clone occurred a few times. The V call is TRBV6-4, the J call TRBJ1-1, with TRBD1 matching over 7 bases. The trim removed 6 bases at V and 4 bases at J, leaving 5 bases unmatched. The germline gives CDR1 MRHNA, CDR2 SNTAGT. The CDR3 runs 13 residues. Here the CDR3 reads CASRRQGGTEAFF. CDR3 coding DNA: TGTGCCAGCAGACGACAGGGTGGCACTGAAGCTTTCTTT.

In this sample, this clone turned up once. The chain carries TRBV6-6 and TRBJ2-7; tentative D call: TRBD1 (6 bases). Germline CDR1 is MNHNY and CDR2 is SVGAGI (reference sequence). The V end was cut by 7 bases, the J end by 2 bases, with 18 bases between. The CDR3 runs 15 residues. This CDR3 is CASTLGASHAYEQYF. In DNA form, the CDR3 reads TGTGCCAGCACCTTGGGGGCCAGCCACGCCTACGAGCAGTACTTC.

This chain joins TRBV14 and TRBJ2-2; TRBD1 matches at 8 bases. Germline-derived CDR1 and CDR2 are SGHDN and FVKESK. The ends lost 4 bases at V and 6 bases at J; junction bases unmatched: 10. The CDR3 loop spans 16 amino acids. The CDR3: CASSPLRTGLSGELFF. Here the CDR3 DNA reads TGTGCCAGCAGCCCGCTTAGGACAGGGCTATCCGGGGAGCTGTTTTTT.

The chain is built from TRBV6-5 and TRBJ1-2, with 7 nucleotides matching TRBD1. CDR1 and CDR2 (germline): MNHEY, SVGAGI. This CDR3 spans 13 amino acids. J was trimmed by 4 bases and V by 5 bases; bases with no gene match: 4. The CDR3 here is CASSRQGVYGYTF. In nucleotides, the CDR3 is TGTGCCAGCAGTAGACAGGGAGTCTATGGCTACACCTTC.

The count of this clone is one. The V gene is TRBV29-1, the J gene TRBJ2-2; 7 nucleotides agree with TRBD2. Germline V gives CDR1 SQVTM, CDR2 ANQGSEA. The CDR3 spans 14 residues. Trimming removed 4 bases from V and 3 bases from J; junction bases left unmatched: 5. Here the CDR3 DNA reads TGCAGCGTTGGAGCGGGAACGGACACCGGGGAGCTGTTTTTT. Its protein product is CSVGAGTDTGELFF.

The rearrangement uses TRBV5-6 and TRBJ2-2; 7 bases are shared with TRBD2. V was clipped by 2 bases and J by 2 bases; unmatched bases: 6. The germline gives CDR1 SGHDT, CDR2 YYEEEE. This CDR3 comprises 16 residues. CDR3 nucleotide sequence: TGTGCCAGCAGCTTTGGACTAGACTTAAACACCGGGGAGCTGTTTTTT. Translation: CASSFGLDLNTGELFF.

This clone was seen once. The CDR3 loop is CASSYGGGSGETQYF. CDR3 coding DNA: TGTGCCAGCAGTTACGGAGGGGGCTCAGGAGAGACCCAGTACTTC. This sequence joins TRBV6-5 and TRBJ2-5, with D perhaps TRBD1 (7 bases). Germline V lookup: CDR1 MNHEY, CDR2 SVGAGI. Trimming shortened V by 2 bases and J by 4 bases, and 14 bases separated the two germline ends. The CDR3 consists of 15 residues.